The 2 T cell receptor beta chains below come from one sample, sequenced in a study of T cells in Graves' hyperthyroidism and ophthalmopathy. Amplification targeted TCR beta CDR3 regions from RNA transcripts. In the first-round RT-PCR of the TCR CDR3, the HTBI primer set was used. TCRdb called the multiplex PCR reads again in MiXCR, with one record for every CDR3 protein. In the table there are over 150,000 distinct CDR3 sequences, around 16% of which are singletons. Source material: blood. The receptors shown here come from a woman in her forties or fifties with Graves' hyperthyroidism.

This chain uses TRBV10-2 with TRBJ2-2, with D possibly called TRBD1 or TRBD2 (5 bases each). This CDR3 spans 12 amino acids. The V gene lost 8 bases and the J gene lost 6 bases, with 10 bases spanning the gap. Germline-derived CDR1 and CDR2 are WSHSY and SAAADI. The CDR3 coding sequence is TGCGCCAGCCATGGGGGAGCCGGGGAGCTGTTTTTT. Protein sequence: CASHGGAGELFF.

V usage is TRBV2 and J usage is TRBJ2-7, with TRBD1 matching over 7 bases. CDR3 length: 14 amino acids. Per germline, CDR1 SNHLY and CDR2 FYNNEI. Trimming at V came to 10 bases and at J to 0 bases, leaving 9 bases not matched to a gene. The CDR3 here is CATADRLRSYEQYF. The CDR3 coding sequence is TGTGCCACCGCGGACAGGCTTCGCTCCTACGAGCAGTACTTC.